One T cell receptor beta chain is described in this entry. The data were produced by immunoSEQ multiplex PCR, yet TCRdb's version contains in-frame clones alone and is incomplete. The table lists some 95,000 clones, approximately 85% of them singletons. This sample was taken from a study of OX40 agonist ivuxolimab in advanced cancers. Specimen: CD4+ or CD8+ T cells sorted from blood, collected in a trial of the OX40 agonist ivuxolimab. This receptor was obtained from an adult with an advanced solid tumor such as melanoma, head and neck, liver or kidney cancer.

The CDR3 nucleotides are TGTGCCAGCACTGAGACCGGGACAGGGCACAGCGAGCAGTACTTC. It codes for CASTETGTGHSEQYF. The chain combines TRBV6-1 with TRBJ2-7; 9 bases map to TRBD1. Trimming removed 7 bases from V and 6 bases from J; junction bases left unmatched: 13. Germline values: CDR1 MNHNS, CDR2 SASEGT. The CDR3 is 15 amino acids.